This T cell receptor beta chain was captured in a study of T cell responses to AZD1222 COVID-19 vaccine. Across the study: Samples with a second dose at about 4 or about 12 weeks were pooled together. Study findings and constraints: Mostly white British, mostly female donors; authors suggested clonal diversity may be underestimated. Unmutated variant regions are reportedly targeted by nearly half of spike-specific TCRs. CD4 TCRs linked to vaccination spanned spike, dominating at 160-218 and 743-854.

Germline V lookup: CDR1 LNHNV, CDR2 YYDKDF (reference sequence). V shed 6 bases and J shed 6 bases, with 18 bases lying between them. This CDR3 region has 14 residues. The table came from immunoSEQ multiplex PCR; TCRdb's copy has only in-frame clones and leaves some out. Among about 160,000 clones listed, roughly nine tenths were seen once. As for this clone: Its antigen is not known.

The sample in question was peripheral blood, obtained on day 0 of AZD1222 vaccination. This rearrangement joins TRBV15 to TRBJ2-7; D gene ambiguous. The clonotype originates from an adult in good health. Here the CDR3 DNA reads TGTGCCACCAGGGATGGGGTTGGGTTGGCCGAGCAGTACTTC. Protein product: CATRDGVGLAEQYF. Filled out from reference TRBV15 and TRBJ2-7, the complete variable domain reads DAMVIQNPRYQVTQFGKPVTLSCSQTLNHNVMYWYQQKSSQAPKLLFHYYDKDFNNEADTPDNFQSRRPNTSFCFLDIRSPGLGDTAMYLCATRDGVGLAEQYFGPGTRLTVT.